This TCR beta chain is from a study of shared clonotypes between healthy human individuals. Turning to the study itself: Researchers assigned three CD4 naive, three CD4 memory, two CD8 naive and one CD8 memory plate to each donor.

The germline gives CDR1 SGHTA, CDR2 FQGTGA. The CDR3 extends over 14 amino acids. Trimming stripped 6 bases from V and 0 bases from J, with 9 bases between. The table came from immunoSEQ multiplex PCR; TCRdb's copy has only in-frame clones and leaves some out. The sample includes some 1.1 million clones, approximately 77% of them seen just once. This TCR came from a young man in good health. Some clones in this sample may be carry-over from other donors' samples. The chain links TRBV7-3 to TRBJ2-1; D remains unclear. The source material was memory CD4+ T cells from PBMCs. Subset indicated: CD45RA-negative fraction. CDR3 region: CASSPSSSYNEQFF. The CDR3 region has the DNA TGTGCCAGCAGTCCATCGAGCTCCTACAATGAGCAGTTCTTC.